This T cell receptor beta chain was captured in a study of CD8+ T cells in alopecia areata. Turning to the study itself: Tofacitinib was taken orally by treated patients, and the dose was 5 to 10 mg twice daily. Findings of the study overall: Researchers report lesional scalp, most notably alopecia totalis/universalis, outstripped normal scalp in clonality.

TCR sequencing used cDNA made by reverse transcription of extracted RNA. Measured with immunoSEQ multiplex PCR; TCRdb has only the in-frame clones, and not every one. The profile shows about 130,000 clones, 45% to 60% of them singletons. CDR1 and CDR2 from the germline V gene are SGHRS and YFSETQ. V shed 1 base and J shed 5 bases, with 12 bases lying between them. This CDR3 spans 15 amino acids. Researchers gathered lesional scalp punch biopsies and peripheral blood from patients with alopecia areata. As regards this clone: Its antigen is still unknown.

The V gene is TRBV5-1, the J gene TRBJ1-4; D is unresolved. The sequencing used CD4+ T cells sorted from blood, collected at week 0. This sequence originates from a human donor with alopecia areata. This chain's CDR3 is CASSLSGDNNEKLFF. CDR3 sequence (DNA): TGCGCCAGCAGCTTGTCTGGGGATAACAATGAAAAACTGTTTTTT.